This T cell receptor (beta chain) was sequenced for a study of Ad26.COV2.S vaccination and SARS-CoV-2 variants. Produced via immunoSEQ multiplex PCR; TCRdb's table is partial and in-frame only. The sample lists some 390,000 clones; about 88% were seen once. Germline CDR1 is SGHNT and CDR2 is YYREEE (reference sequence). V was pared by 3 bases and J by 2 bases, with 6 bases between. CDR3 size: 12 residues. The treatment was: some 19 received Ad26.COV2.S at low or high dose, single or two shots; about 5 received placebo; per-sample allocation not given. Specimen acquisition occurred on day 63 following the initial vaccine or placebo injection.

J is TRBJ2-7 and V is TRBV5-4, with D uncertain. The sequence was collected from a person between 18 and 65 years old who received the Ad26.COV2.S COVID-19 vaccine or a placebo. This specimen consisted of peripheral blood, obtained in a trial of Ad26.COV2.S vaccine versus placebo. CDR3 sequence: CASSSDTYEQYF. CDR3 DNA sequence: TGTGCCAGCAGCTCGGATACCTACGAGCAGTACTTC.